The clone carrying this T cell receptor (beta chain) was found a few times. The same CDR3 also results from other DNA sequences found in this sample. Trimming shortened V by 4 bases and J by 0 bases, and 9 bases separated the two germline ends. CDR1 and CDR2 (germline): SQVTM, ANQGSEA. CDR3 size: 13 residues. In the authors' workflow: Amplification of reference gene primers was used by the study to estimate nucleated cell counts. Method: immunoSEQ multiplex PCR; TCRdb's copy keeps in-frame clones and lacks some. V and J calls and clone size follow that table, whereas D and trimming were derived from the DNA. The repertoire holds 290,000 or so clones, with 70% to 90% as singletons. The data originate from a study of blood T cell repertoires in COVID-19. Study-level information: The origin of the acute and convalescent COVID-19 samples was the United States, Italy and Spain. The analysed material was cDNA or gDNA that came from T cells, B-cell-depleted T cells, or PBMCs.

This clonotype was sampled from a man aged 50 to 60 with active or convalescent COVID-19. V gene TRBV29-1 combines with J gene TRBJ1-1; TRBD1 is a possible D gene (6 bases). Sequenced material: peripheral blood. In nucleotides, the CDR3 is TGCAGCGTTGCCGGACAGATGAACACTGAAGCTTTCTTT. Translation gives CSVAGQMNTEAFF.